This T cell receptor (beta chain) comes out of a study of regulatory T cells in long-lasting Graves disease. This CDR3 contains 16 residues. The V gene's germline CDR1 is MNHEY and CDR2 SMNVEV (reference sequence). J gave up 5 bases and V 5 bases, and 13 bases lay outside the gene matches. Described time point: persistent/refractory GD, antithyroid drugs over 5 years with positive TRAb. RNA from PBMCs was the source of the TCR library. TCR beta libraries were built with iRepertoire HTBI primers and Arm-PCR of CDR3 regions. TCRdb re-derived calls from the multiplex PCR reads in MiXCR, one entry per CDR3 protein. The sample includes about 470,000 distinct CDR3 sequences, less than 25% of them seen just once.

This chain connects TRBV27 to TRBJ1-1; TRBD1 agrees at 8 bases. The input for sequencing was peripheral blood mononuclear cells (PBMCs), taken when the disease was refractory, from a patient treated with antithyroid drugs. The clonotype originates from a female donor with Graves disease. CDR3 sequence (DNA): TGTGCCAGCAGTGATTCATCCGGGACAGGATATACTGAAGCTTTCTTT. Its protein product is CASSDSSGTGYTEAFF.